This TCR beta chain was sequenced during a study of neurological immune-mediated disorders. Study outcomes and limitations: As far as clinical or MRI features were concerned, none was associated with the multiple sclerosis repertoire cluster.

This clonotype was counted at least ten times. Its antigen is unknown. The CDR3 length is 13 residues. In germline, CDR1 is MDHEN, CDR2 SYDVKM. V dropped 1 base and J dropped 6 bases, with 10 bases sitting between them. TCRdb ran MiXCR on the 5' RACE reads and lists one entry per CDR3 protein. The sample yields about 40,000 distinct CDR3 sequences, 2.5% seen once. The chain carries TRBV28 and TRBJ2-7, with D uncertain. Sequenced input: PBMCs. The clonotype originates from a man aged 45-65 years with multiple sclerosis. CDR3 amino acids: CASSLYYPGEQYF. The CDR3, as DNA: TGTGCCAGCAGTTTATATTATCCAGGCGAGCAGTACTTC.